The TCR beta chain described here comes from a study of blood T cell repertoires in COVID-19. Turning to the study itself: In each case, the material was cDNA or gDNA derived from T cells, B-cell-depleted T cells, or PBMCs.

The CDR3 has 14 residues. CDR1 and CDR2 from the germline V gene are SGHTS and YDEGEE. V dropped 4 bases and J dropped 8 bases, with 16 bases sitting between them. Repertoires were generated with immunoSEQ multiplex PCR, while TCRdb's copy carries only in-frame clones and drops some. The data contain 130,000 to 150,000 clones, around 80% of them seen just once; the ten biggest clones take up 3% to 4.5%. The sequenced sample consisted of peripheral blood. The gene calls are TRBV5-8 and TRBJ2-1; no clear D gene. This receptor was obtained from a man between 65 and 85 years old who had recovered from COVID-19. This CDR3 is CASSLQSVSHEQFF. CDR3 bases: TGTGCCAGCAGCCTTCAGTCCGTCTCCCATGAGCAGTTCTTC. Full variable domain (remainder filled in from reference TRBV5-8 and TRBJ2-1): EAGVTQSPTHLIKTRGQQATLRCSPISGHTSVYWYQQALGLGLQFLLWYDEGEERNRGNFPPRFSGRQFPNYSSELNVNALELEDSALYLCASSLQSVSHEQFFGPGTRLTVL.